The sequence of this T cell receptor beta chain was determined in a study of cytomegalovirus exposure and HLA in healthy donors. Study in general: Early on, a data release was issued that held some 85 million unique TCRs from HLA-typed donors. Overall study results and limits: Analyses of presence/absence relied on an assumption of roughly uniform sequencing depth across donors. Published work reported that the classifier diagnosed cytomegalovirus status with high specificity and sensitivity.

Primers: 60 Vbeta forward and 13 Jbeta reverse. Method: immunoSEQ multiplex PCR; TCRdb's copy keeps in-frame clones and lacks some. The sample yields approximately 150,000 clones, 84% seen once. As to this clone: The target antigen is unknown.

The sample was PBMCs. This sequence originates from a man aged 18 to 29 in good health and CMV-seronegative.

The CDR3 sequence: CASSATSGISHEQYF. CDR3 nucleotides: TGTGCCAGTAGTGCAACTAGCGGGATTTCCCACGAGCAGTACTTC. The V gene is TRBV19, the J gene TRBJ2-7; 10 bases match TRBD2. The germline gives CDR1 LNHDA, CDR2 SQIVND (reference sequence). With 5 bases clipped from V and 5 bases from J, the junction kept 9 bases outside the gene matches. The CDR3 contains 15 residues.